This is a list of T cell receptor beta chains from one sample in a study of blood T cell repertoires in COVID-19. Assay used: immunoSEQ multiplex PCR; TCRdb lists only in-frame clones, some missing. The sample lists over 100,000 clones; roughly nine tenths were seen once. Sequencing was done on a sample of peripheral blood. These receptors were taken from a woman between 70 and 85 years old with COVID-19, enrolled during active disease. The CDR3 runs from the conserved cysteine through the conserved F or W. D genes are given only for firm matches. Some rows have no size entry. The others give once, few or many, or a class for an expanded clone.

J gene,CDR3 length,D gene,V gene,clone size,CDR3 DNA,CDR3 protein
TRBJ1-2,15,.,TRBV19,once,TGTGCCAGTAGGGATGGGCGGGCCAACGCAGGTGGCTACACCTTC,CASRDGRANAGGYTF
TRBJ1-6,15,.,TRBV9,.,TGTGCCAGCAGCGTAGGGCCAGGGGATGATTCACCCCTCCACTTT,CASSVGPGDDSPLHF
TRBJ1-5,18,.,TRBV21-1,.,TGTGCCAGCAGCCCCTGGAGGGAGGCTTGCCTCTTGTATCAGCCCCAGCATTTT,CASSPWREACLLYQPQHF
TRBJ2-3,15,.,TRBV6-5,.,TGTGCCAGCAGTTACGCGGGACAGAACACAGATACGCAGTATTTT,CASSYAGQNTDTQYF
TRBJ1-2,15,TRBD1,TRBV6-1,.,TGTGCCAGCAGTGATCGTGGGACAGTTAACTATGGCTACACCTTC,CASSDRGTVNYGYTF
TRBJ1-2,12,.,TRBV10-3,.,TGTGCCATCAGTGTGGGGGGAGATGGCTACACCTTC,CAISVGGDGYTF
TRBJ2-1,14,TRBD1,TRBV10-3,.,TGTGCCATCAGTGTACAGGGGCCCTACAATGAGCAGTTCTTC,CAISVQGPYNEQFF
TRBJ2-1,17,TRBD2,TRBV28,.,TGTGCCAGCAGTTTAAAGTTCGGGGGGGTGGCCTACAATGAGCAGTTCTTC,CASSLKFGGVAYNEQFF
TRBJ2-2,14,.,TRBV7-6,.,TGTGCCAGCAGCCCCAGAACGAACACCGGGGAGCTGTTTTTT,CASSPRTNTGELFF
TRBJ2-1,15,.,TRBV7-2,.,TGTGCCAGCAGCTTAGTAAGGACAGCTTACAATGAGCAGTTCTTC,CASSLVRTAYNEQFF
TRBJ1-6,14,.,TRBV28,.,TGTGCCAGCAGCCTAAGCTCCTATAATTCACCCCTCCACTTT,CASSLSSYNSPLHF
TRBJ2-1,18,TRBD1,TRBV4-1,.,TGCGCCAGCAGCCCAGGGACAGGGGGCGGGGGACCCTACAATGAGCAGTTCTTC,CASSPGTGGGGPYNEQFF
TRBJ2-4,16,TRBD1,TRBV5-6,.,TGTGCCAGCAGCCAGGGGCCTGGGTCAGGGGGAAACATTCAGTACTTC,CASSQGPGSGGNIQYF
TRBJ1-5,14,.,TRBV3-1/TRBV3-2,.,TGTGCCAGCAGCCTAGGACAGAGCAATCAGCCCCAGCATTTT,CASSLGQSNQPQHF
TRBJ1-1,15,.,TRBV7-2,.,TGTGCCAGCAGCTTATCGTGGGCCACAAACACTGAAGCTTTCTTT,CASSLSWATNTEAFF
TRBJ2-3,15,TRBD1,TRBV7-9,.,TGTGCCAGCAGCATCCTGACAGGGGGGACAGATACGCAGTATTTT,CASSILTGGTDTQYF
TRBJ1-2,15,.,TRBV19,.,TGTGCCAGTAGCCCTCGGGCAGGGGAGAACTATGGCTACACCTTC,CASSPRAGENYGYTF
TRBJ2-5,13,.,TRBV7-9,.,TGTGCCAGCAGCTTTGGCTACCAAGAGACCCAGTACTTC,CASSFGYQETQYF
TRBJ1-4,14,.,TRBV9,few,TGTGCCAGCAGCACCTCCGGGGGGAATGAAAAACTGTTTTTT,CASSTSGGNEKLFF
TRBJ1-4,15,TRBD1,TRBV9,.,TGTGCCAGCAGCCCATGGGACAGGGGACGGGAAAAACTGTTTTTT,CASSPWDRGREKLFF